This TCR beta chain was obtained from a study of blood T cell repertoires in COVID-19. Study overall: From the United States, Italy and Spain came samples of acute and convalescent COVID-19.

In assigning cohorts, the study relied on participant-reported clinical history. Clones were sequenced by immunoSEQ multiplex PCR, and TCRdb holds only the in-frame ones, with some missing. The sample includes 250,000 to 350,000 clones, roughly nine tenths of them seen just once. Germline V gene lookup returns CDR1 LGHNA and CDR2 YSLEER. The CDR3 loop spans 15 amino acids. Trimming left V 1 base short and J 0 bases short, with 7 bases between. Sequenced material: PBMCs or T cells enriched from blood (not recorded which). The sequence was obtained from a woman between 45 and 65 years old who had recovered from COVID-19. The genes are TRBV4-3 and TRBJ1-3; no clear D gene. CDR3 sequence (DNA): TGCGCCAGCAGCCAAGGGAGGTTCTCTGGAAACACCATATATTTT. It specifies CASSQGRFSGNTIYF.